This entry concerns a single TCR beta chain. Other DNA sequences in this sample translate to the same CDR3. This entry comes from a study of blood T cell repertoires in COVID-19. Data came from immunoSEQ multiplex PCR; TCRdb stores just in-frame clones and leaves some out. This table holds roughly 130,000 clones, 70% to 85% found once. The V gene lost 3 bases and the J gene lost 5 bases, with 10 bases spanning the gap. The CDR3 has 13 amino acids. Germline assignment: CDR1 SGHDN and CDR2 FVKESK. V and J are TRBV14 and TRBJ1-1; no clear D. The sample taken for sequencing was peripheral blood. This clonotype was sampled from an older woman with acute or convalescent COVID-19. This CDR3 is CASSHTGRTEAFF. CDR3 nucleotide sequence: TGTGCCAGCAGCCATACGGGGAGGACTGAAGCTTTCTTT.